The present T cell receptor (beta chain) was sequenced within a study of shared clonotypes between healthy human individuals. Regarding the study as a whole: Depth of sequencing was expected to influence donor clonotype sharing.

Some clones are missing from TCRdb's copy, which holds only in-frame ones; the method was immunoSEQ multiplex PCR. Among some 2,100,000 clones listed, about 92% were seen once. About this clone itself: As yet, its antigen is unknown. Other DNA sequences within the sample encode an identical CDR3.

Terminally differentiated effector memory CD45RA+ cells were excluded by CCR7 positive selection of CD45RO-negative cells. Healthy and HIV-negative, the adult donors had no recent acute infections or vaccinations. The CDR3 loop spans 13 amino acids. V dropped 0 bases and J dropped 3 bases, with 9 bases sitting between them. The germline V gene encodes CDR1 GTSNPN and CDR2 SVGIG (reference sequence). The specimen was naive CD8+ T cells from PBMCs. The clonotype was recovered from a man aged 18 to 29 in good health. Some clones in this sample may be carry-over from other donors' samples. The chain combines TRBV30 with TRBJ2-7; D is uncertain. Here the CDR3 DNA reads TGTGCCTGGAGTGTACTGGGTGGCTACGAGCAGTACTTC. Its translation is CAWSVLGGYEQYF.